The rows below give T cell receptor beta chains drawn from one sample of a study of T cell changes during pregnancy in multiple sclerosis. This table comes from immunoSEQ multiplex PCR, and its TCRdb copy is limited to in-frame clones, with some not included. This sample yields tens of thousands of clones, of which around nine tenths are seen a single time; over 4% belongs to the top ten. Sequencing was performed on peripheral blood, taken in the first trimester of pregnancy. The receptor set was obtained from a female donor in good health, enrolled as a control in a pregnancy study. The CDR3 runs from the conserved cysteine through the conserved F or W. Each record gives: J gene, clone size, V gene, D gene, CDR3 protein, CDR3 DNA. The D gene is left open where the match is weak. A clone size is listed for some rows: how often the clone was seen (once, few, many), or a class if it is expanded.

>TRBJ2-1|-|TRBV5-1|TRBD2
CASSPLIAGNNEQFF
TGCGCCAGCAGCCCCCTGATAGCGGGTAACAATGAGCAGTTCTTC
>TRBJ1-6|-|TRBV4-1|-
CASSQDSGVNYNSPLHF
TGCGCCAGCAGCCAAGATTCAGGCGTAAACTATAATTCACCCCTCCACTTT
>TRBJ1-5|-|TRBV20-1|-
CSASLDSPQHF
TGCAGTGCCAGCTTGGACTCGCCCCAGCATTTT
>TRBJ2-1|-|TRBV7-3|-
CASSQDSAVNEQFF
TGTGCCAGCAGCCAAGATTCAGCGGTCAATGAGCAGTTCTTC
>TRBJ1-6|-|TRBV18|-
CASSPRRGGYNSPLHF
TGTGCCAGCTCACCACGGAGGGGGGGTTATAATTCACCCCTCCACTTT
>TRBJ1-5|-|TRBV7-9|TRBD1
CASSWDSAHQPQHF
TGTGCCAGCAGCTGGGACAGCGCACATCAGCCCCAGCATTTT
>TRBJ2-2|once|TRBV19|-
CASSISGALTGELFF
TGTGCCAGTAGTATATCAGGGGCACTCACCGGGGAGCTGTTTTTT
>TRBJ2-5|-|TRBV7-9|-
CASSLGRARVAQYF
TGTGCCAGCAGCTTAGGACGGGCCAGGGTGGCCCAGTACTTC
>TRBJ2-1|-|TRBV4-1|-
CASSQDGDSSYNEQFF
TGCGCCAGCAGCCAAGATGGAGATAGCTCCTACAATGAGCAGTTCTTC
>TRBJ1-2|-|TRBV7-2|-
CASSLGGLQYGYTF
TGTGCCAGCAGCTTAGGGGGGCTGCAGTATGGCTACACCTTC
>TRBJ2-5|-|TRBV4-3|-
CASSRGPGLRRAQYF
TGCGCCAGCAGCCGCGGACCGGGACTCAGAAGGGCCCAGTACTTC
>TRBJ2-7|-|TRBV2|TRBD2
CASSGGGPAHEQYF
TGTGCCAGCAGTGGGGGAGGGCCGGCCCACGAGCAGTACTTC
>TRBJ1-5|-|TRBV14|-
CASSQGGYQPQHF
TGTGCCAGCAGCCAGGGGGGGTATCAGCCCCAGCATTTT
>TRBJ2-5|-|TRBV4-1|TRBD2
CASSQEAGEWETQYF
TGCGCCAGCAGCCAAGAGGCGGGAGAGTGGGAGACCCAGTACTTC
>TRBJ2-3|few|TRBV25-1|TRBD2
CASSELPRLAGSTDTQYF
TGTGCCAGCAGTGAACTACCCCGACTAGCGGGGAGCACAGATACGCAGTATTTT
>TRBJ2-7|-|TRBV30|-
CAWGGGGAYEQYF
TGTGCCTGGGGCGGAGGGGGCGCGTACGAGCAGTACTTC
>TRBJ1-2|-|TRBV6-5|TRBD1
CASSRTDRGPYGYTF
TGTGCCAGCAGCAGAACGGACAGGGGGCCCTATGGCTACACCTTC
>TRBJ1-5|-|TRBV29-1|-
CSVTGQNSNQPQHF
TGCAGCGTTACTGGACAGAATAGCAATCAGCCCCAGCATTTT
>TRBJ2-7|-|TRBV28|-
CASSLVGPYEQYF
TGTGCCAGCAGTTTAGTCGGTCCCTACGAGCAGTACTTC
>TRBJ2-3|-|TRBV5-1|-
CASSLATPSDTQYF
TGCGCCAGCAGCTTGGCGACTCCTTCAGATACGCAGTATTTT
>TRBJ2-1|-|TRBV27|-
CASSSQQDLPYNEQFF
TGTGCCAGCAGTTCTCAACAGGATTTGCCCTACAATGAGCAGTTCTTC
>TRBJ1-3|-|TRBV28|-
CASSGEFGAYSGNTIYF
TGTGCCAGCAGTGGAGAATTCGGAGCGTACTCTGGAAACACCATATATTTT
>TRBJ1-5|-|TRBV6-1|-
CASGQSWGNQPQHF
TGTGCCAGCGGACAGTCCTGGGGCAATCAGCCCCAGCATTTT